This TCR beta chain was obtained from a study of early T cells in non-severe SARS-CoV-2 infection. Across the whole study: Sequencing of bulk RNA from unsorted whole blood was done, without chain pairing.

This clonotype was counted between two and nine times. The library protocol tagged individual cDNA molecules with unique molecular identifiers. TCRdb used MiXCR to reprocess the 5' RACE reads, holding one entry per CDR3 protein. The profile covers some 87,000 distinct CDR3 sequences, with 9% to 13% appearing a single time and approximately 2.4% taken by the ten largest. The CDR3 has 18 residues. With 3 bases clipped from V and 2 bases from J, the junction kept 10 bases outside the gene matches. Per the germline V gene, CDR1 is SGDLS and CDR2 is YYNGEE. This TCR was recovered from an adult who was a healthcare worker with PCR-confirmed SARS-CoV-2 infection or an uninfected control (not recorded which). This sequence joins TRBV9 and TRBJ2-1, with TRBD2 matching over 11 bases. Sequenced material: whole blood. CDR3 region: CASSAVTLAGETYNEQFF. The CDR3 nucleotides are TGTGCCAGCAGCGCCGTCACACTAGCGGGGGAGACCTACAATGAGCAGTTCTTC.